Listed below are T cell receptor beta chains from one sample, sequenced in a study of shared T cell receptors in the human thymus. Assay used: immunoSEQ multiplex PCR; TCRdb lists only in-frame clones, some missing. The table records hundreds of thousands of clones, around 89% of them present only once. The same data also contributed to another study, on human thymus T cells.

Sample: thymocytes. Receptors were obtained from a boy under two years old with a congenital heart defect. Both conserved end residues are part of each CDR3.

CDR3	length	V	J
CASSPGGPYQETQYF	15	TRBV27	TRBJ2-5
CAWSPTHRAGYTDTQYF	17	TRBV30	TRBJ2-3
CASSLPPGEGPLYEQYF	17	TRBV11-2	TRBJ2-7
CASSPSLAGAPEEQFF	16	TRBV18	TRBJ2-1
CASSARDRGTDTQYF	15	TRBV21-1	TRBJ2-3
CASSLSGGPYNEQFF	15	TRBV7-9	TRBJ2-1
CASSLSAAPGRPGADQPQHF	20	TRBV27	TRBJ1-5
CASSAQGSLSYEQYF	15	TRBV27	TRBJ2-7
CASRHPGTSGSPRPYEQYF	19	TRBV2	.
CASTPSGTGRYGYTF	15	TRBV7-6	TRBJ1-2
CASSLEGGAGVIGEQYF	17	TRBV7-9	TRBJ2-7
CASSLMASPQETQYF	15	TRBV28	TRBJ2-5
CASSSGLEFNEQFF	14	TRBV19	TRBJ2-1
CASSLHSYEQYF	12	TRBV4-2	TRBJ2-7
CASSFSSGKTQYF	13	TRBV28	TRBJ2-5
CASSLVAGDETQYF	14	TRBV11-2	TRBJ2-5
CASSESMSSYEQYF	14	TRBV25-1	TRBJ2-7
CASSVGSGRAGETQYF	16	TRBV19	TRBJ2-5
CASTRRQTCYEQYF	14	TRBV10-1	TRBJ2-7
CSVGTAGGFEAFF	13	TRBV29-1	TRBJ1-1
CACHGGGTENTEAFF	15	TRBV30	TRBJ1-1
CASSHRTGGGREPSYEQYF	19	TRBV4-3	TRBJ2-7
CASSPWTGIF	10	TRBV7-9	TRBJ1-2
CASSQAGGEHGYTF	14	TRBV4-3	TRBJ1-2
CATSTREPINEKLFF	15	TRBV15	TRBJ1-4
CASAPGGHEQYF	12	TRBV12-5	TRBJ2-7
CASSEPRPPNRDYLTGELFF	20	TRBV6-1	TRBJ2-2
CATSRYFVGTSGSGAYNEQFF	21	TRBV15	TRBJ2-1
CGQTGGEDTQYF	12	TRBV29-1	TRBJ2-3
CASSQAPLGQGNWYGYTF	18	TRBV4-1	TRBJ1-2
CASSSRGHGYTF	12	TRBV6-6	TRBJ1-2
CASSGQGRHEQYF	13	TRBV2	TRBJ2-7
CASSSQGALWDTQYF	15	TRBV28	TRBJ2-3
CASSGRTGRNEQFF	14	TRBV25-1	TRBJ2-1
CAISDKVGLAGGPGEQFF	18	TRBV10-3	TRBJ2-1